This T cell receptor (beta chain) was documented in a study of cytomegalovirus exposure and HLA in healthy donors. Background on the study: Drawn from HLA-typed donors, about 82 million unique TCRs were held in an early data release.

General study points: The number of N-insertions in an Asian-associated ancestry cluster was reportedly below the roughly 620-donor mean in a later analysis.

The study ran its PCR with 60 Vbeta and 13 Jbeta primers. This table comes from immunoSEQ multiplex PCR, and its TCRdb copy is limited to in-frame clones, with some not included. Altogether approximately 200,000 clones are present, nearly 80% being singletons, with the ten largest covering under 2%. About this clone: What it binds is unknown.

The ends lost 4 bases at V and 11 bases at J; junction bases unmatched: 9. This CDR3 has 12 residues. CDR1 and CDR2 (germline): SGHRS, YFSETQ. The sample consisted of PBMCs. The genes are TRBV5-1 and TRBJ2-7; 7 nucleotides line up with TRBD1. This sequence originates from a man aged 18-30 years in good health and CMV-seronegative. CDR3 region: CASSPKQGLEYF. The CDR3 DNA reads as TGCGCCAGCAGCCCAAAACAGGGGTTGGAGTACTTC.